This T cell receptor beta chain was identified during a study of blood T cell repertoires in COVID-19. As for the study in general: Italy, Spain and the United States were the sources of the convalescent and acute COVID-19 samples.

The CDR3 totals 15 residues. Per the germline V gene, CDR1 is MDHEN and CDR2 is SYDVKM. The V and J ends lost 6 bases and 6 bases, in that order; junction bases with no gene match: 9. Seattle enrolled patients during active infection and tracked them longitudinally. Profiled with immunoSEQ multiplex PCR; TCRdb holds only in-frame clones, not every one. The table shows over 100,000 clones, with around nine tenths occurring only once. This receptor was taken from a woman in her 70s with COVID-19, enrolled during active disease. This chain connects TRBV28 to TRBJ2-1, with TRBD1 matching 9 bases. The sample comprised peripheral blood. The CDR3: CASRTRQGVGNEQFF. CDR3 DNA sequence: TGTGCCAGCAGGACCCGACAGGGGGTTGGCAATGAGCAGTTCTTC.